The 5 T cell receptor beta chains listed next were all sequenced from one sample in a study of a mutant IDH1 vaccine in newly diagnosed glioma. Time point: week 47, end of study. All doses held 300 ug of mutant IDH1 20-mer peptide, with topical imiquimod. The data were produced by immunoSEQ multiplex PCR, yet TCRdb's version contains in-frame clones alone and is incomplete. The table records approximately 30,000 clones, 90% of them present only once. No antigen is known for these receptors. The sample in question was PBMCs, obtained from a glioma patient whose treatment included an IDH1 peptide vaccine. The receptors come from a woman aged 35 to 49 with glioma.

This chain connects TRBV10-3 to TRBJ2-7, with D perhaps matching TRBD1 (7 bases). CDR1 is ENHRY, CDR2 SYGVKD, per germline. The CDR3 consists of 14 residues. V lost 6 bases, J lost 0 bases, and 12 bases lay in between. The DNA for the CDR3 is TGTGCCATCAGGGGGGGACAGTACTCCTACGAGCAGTACTTC. Its protein product is CAIRGGQYSYEQYF.

The chain employs TRBV29-1 and TRBJ2-4; 9 nucleotides match TRBD1. The trim removed 5 bases at V and 6 bases at J, leaving 8 bases unmatched. The germline CDR1 and CDR2 sequences are SQVTM and ANQGSEA. The CDR3 runs 14 residues. CDR3 DNA: TGCAGCGTTCGAACAGGGGGCATGGGAAACATTCAGTACTTC. Residues: CSVRTGGMGNIQYF.

The chain links TRBV7-9 to TRBJ1-5; D gene unclear. This CDR3 is 14 amino acids long. V was trimmed by 2 bases and J by 4 bases, leaving 9 bases between them. CDR1 and CDR2 (germline): SEHNR, FQNEAQ (reference sequence). Here the CDR3 DNA reads TGTGCCAGCAGCTTACCGGGAGGGAATCAGCCCCAGCATTTT. It yields the protein CASSLPGGNQPQHF. The variable domain in full, completed from reference TRBV7-9 and TRBJ1-5, reads DTGVSQNPRHKITKRGQNVTFRCDPISEHNRLYWYRQTLGQGPEFLTYFQNEAQLEKSRLLSDRFSAERPKGSFSTLEIQRTEQGDSAMYLCASSLPGGNQPQHFGDGTRLSIL.

The chain carries TRBV12-5 and TRBJ2-3; 10 nucleotides align to TRBD1. The CDR3 is 14 amino acids. V lost 6 bases, J lost 6 bases, and 6 bases stayed unmatched. Germline V lookup: CDR1 LGHNT, CDR2 FRNRAP. The CDR3 sequence is CASGGTGERDTQYF. The DNA of the CDR3 is TGTGCTAGTGGGGGGACAGGGGAAAGGGATACGCAGTATTTT.

The genes are TRBV6-6 and TRBJ2-5; the D is unclear. CDR1 and CDR2 from the germline V gene are MNHNY and SVGAGI (reference sequence). The CDR3 is 15 amino acids. V was shortened by 2 bases and J by 0 bases, with 10 bases between the two germline ends. The CDR3, as DNA: TGTGCCAGCAGTTACAACCTGGGGTACCAAGAGACCCAGTACTTC. This codes for CASSYNLGYQETQYF.